These 3 T cell receptor beta chains were sequenced from one sample in a study of OX40 agonist ivuxolimab in advanced cancers. Clones were read by immunoSEQ multiplex PCR, and TCRdb kept only the in-frame ones, dropping some. The top ten clones hold approximately 0.99% of a sample with 50,000 to 65,000 clones, around nine tenths of them seen once. Sequenced here: CD4+ or CD8+ T cells sorted from blood, sampled in a trial of the OX40 agonist ivuxolimab. Every receptor here comes from an adult with an advanced solid tumor such as melanoma, head and neck, liver or kidney cancer.

The chain is built from TRBV5-4 and TRBJ1-2; a possible D gene is TRBD1 (6 bases). This CDR3 comprises 13 residues. The V gene lost 0 bases and the J gene lost 4 bases, with 7 bases spanning the gap. Germline V gives CDR1 SGHNT, CDR2 YYREEE (reference sequence). The CDR3 sequence: CASSLEGGYGYTF. The DNA of the CDR3 is TGTGCCAGCAGCTTGGAAGGGGGCTATGGCTACACCTTC.

The V and J genes are TRBV28 and TRBJ2-7; perhaps TRBD2 as D (5 bases). The V end lost 1 base, the J end lost 0 bases, and 10 bases lay between the germline ends. Germline CDR1 reads MDHEN; CDR2 reads SYDVKM. The CDR3 is made up of 15 amino acids. This CDR3 is CASSLSDYSSYEQYF. As DNA, the CDR3 is TGTGCCAGCAGTTTATCAGACTATAGCTCCTACGAGCAGTACTTC.

The chain uses TRBV4-3 and TRBJ2-2, with 7 positions matching TRBD1. With V trimmed by 1 base and J by 1 base, 3 bases remained unmatched. The CDR3 covers 16 residues. Germline V lookup: CDR1 LGHNA, CDR2 YSLEER. The CDR3 reads CASSQAGTENTGELFF. CDR3 nucleotides: TGCGCCAGCAGCCAAGCGGGGACAGAGAACACCGGGGAGCTGTTTTTT.